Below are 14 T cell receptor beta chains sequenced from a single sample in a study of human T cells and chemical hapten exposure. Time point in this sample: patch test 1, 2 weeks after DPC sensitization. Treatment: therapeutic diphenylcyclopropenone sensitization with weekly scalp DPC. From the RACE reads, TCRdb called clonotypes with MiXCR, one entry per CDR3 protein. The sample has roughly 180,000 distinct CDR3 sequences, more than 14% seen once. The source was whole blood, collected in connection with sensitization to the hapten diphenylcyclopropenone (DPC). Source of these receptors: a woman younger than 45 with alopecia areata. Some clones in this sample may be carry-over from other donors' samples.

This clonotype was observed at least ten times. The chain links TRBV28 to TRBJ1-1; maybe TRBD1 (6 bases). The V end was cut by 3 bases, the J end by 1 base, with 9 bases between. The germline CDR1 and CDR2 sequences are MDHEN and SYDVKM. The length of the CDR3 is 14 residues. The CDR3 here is CASSLPGQNTEAFF. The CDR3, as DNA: TGTGCCAGCAGTTTGCCGGGACAGAACACTGAAGCTTTCTTT.

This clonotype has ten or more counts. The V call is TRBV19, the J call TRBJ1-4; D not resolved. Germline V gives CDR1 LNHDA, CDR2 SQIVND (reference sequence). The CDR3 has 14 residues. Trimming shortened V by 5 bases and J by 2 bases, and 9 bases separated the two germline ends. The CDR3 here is CASSWLDTNEKLFF. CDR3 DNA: TGTGCCAGTAGTTGGTTGGATACTAATGAAAAACTGTTTTTT.

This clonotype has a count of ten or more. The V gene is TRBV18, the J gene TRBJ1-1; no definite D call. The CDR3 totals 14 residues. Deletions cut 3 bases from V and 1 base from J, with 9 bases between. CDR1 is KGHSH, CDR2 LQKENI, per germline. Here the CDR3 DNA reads TGTGCCAGCTCACCCGGTACAGAGAACACTGAAGCTTTCTTT. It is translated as CASSPGTENTEAFF.

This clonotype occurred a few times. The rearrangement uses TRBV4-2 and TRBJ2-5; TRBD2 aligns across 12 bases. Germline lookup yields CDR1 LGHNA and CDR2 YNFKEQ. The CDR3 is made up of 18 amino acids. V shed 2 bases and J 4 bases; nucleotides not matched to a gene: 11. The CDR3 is CASSQNTRLAGAGETQYF. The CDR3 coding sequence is TGTGCCAGCAGCCAAAACACCAGACTAGCGGGGGCGGGAGAGACCCAGTACTTC.

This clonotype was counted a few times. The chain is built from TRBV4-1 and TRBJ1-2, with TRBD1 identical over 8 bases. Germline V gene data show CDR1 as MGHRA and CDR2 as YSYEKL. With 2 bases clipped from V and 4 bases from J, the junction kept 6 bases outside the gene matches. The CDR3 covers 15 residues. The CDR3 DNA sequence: TGCGCCAGCAGCCAAACAGGGGGACGAATCTATGGCTACACCTTC. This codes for CASSQTGGRIYGYTF.

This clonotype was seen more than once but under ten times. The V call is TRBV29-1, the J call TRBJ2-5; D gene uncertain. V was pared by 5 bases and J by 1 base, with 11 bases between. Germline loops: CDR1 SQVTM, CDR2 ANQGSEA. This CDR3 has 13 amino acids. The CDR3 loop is CSVLWQSQETQYF. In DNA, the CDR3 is TGCAGCGTTCTGTGGCAGTCCCAAGAGACCCAGTACTTC.

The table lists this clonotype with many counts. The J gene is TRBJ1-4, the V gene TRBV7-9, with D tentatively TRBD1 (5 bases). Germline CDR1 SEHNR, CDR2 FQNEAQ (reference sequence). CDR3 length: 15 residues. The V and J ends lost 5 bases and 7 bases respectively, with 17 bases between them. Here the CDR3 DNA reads TGTGCCAGCAGCCCGACGGGACTCCAGGGTGAAAAACTGTTTTTT. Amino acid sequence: CASSPTGLQGEKLFF.

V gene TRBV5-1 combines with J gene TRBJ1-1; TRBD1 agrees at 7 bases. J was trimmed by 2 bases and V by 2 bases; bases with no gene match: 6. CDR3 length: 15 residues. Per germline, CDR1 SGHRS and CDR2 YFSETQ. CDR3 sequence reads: CASSLSGGGNTEAFF. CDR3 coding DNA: TGCGCCAGCAGCTTATCAGGGGGAGGAAACACTGAAGCTTTCTTT.

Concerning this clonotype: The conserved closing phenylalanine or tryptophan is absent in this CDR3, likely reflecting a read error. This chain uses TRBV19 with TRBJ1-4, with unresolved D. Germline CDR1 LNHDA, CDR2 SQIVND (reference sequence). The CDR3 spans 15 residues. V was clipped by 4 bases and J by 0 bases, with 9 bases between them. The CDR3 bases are TGTGCCAGTAGTACACAGACGTCAACTAATGAAAAACTGTTTTTG. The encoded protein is CASSTQTSTNEKLFL.

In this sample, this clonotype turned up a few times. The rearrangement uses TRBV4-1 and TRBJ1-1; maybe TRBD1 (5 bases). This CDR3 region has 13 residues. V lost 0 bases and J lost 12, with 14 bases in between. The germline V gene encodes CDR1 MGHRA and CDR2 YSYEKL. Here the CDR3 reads CASSQDRAGRSFF. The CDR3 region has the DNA TGCGCCAGCAGCCAAGATCGGGCAGGGAGGTCTTTCTTT.

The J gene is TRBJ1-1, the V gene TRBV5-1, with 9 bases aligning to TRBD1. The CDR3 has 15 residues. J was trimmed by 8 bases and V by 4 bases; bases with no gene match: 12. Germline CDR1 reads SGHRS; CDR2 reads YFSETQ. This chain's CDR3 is CASSAAGTGTAEAFF. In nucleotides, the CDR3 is TGCGCCAGCAGCGCGGCCGGGACAGGGACCGCCGAAGCTTTCTTT.

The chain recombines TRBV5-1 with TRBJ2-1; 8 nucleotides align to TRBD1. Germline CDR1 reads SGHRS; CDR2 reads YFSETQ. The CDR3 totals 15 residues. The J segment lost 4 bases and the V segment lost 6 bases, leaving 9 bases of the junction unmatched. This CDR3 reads CASTSPGQEYNEQFF. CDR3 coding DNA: TGCGCCAGCACCTCTCCGGGACAGGAGTACAATGAGCAGTTCTTC.

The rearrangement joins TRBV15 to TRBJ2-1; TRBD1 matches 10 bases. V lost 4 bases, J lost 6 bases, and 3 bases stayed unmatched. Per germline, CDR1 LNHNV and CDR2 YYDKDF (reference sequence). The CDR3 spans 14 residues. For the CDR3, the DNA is TGTGCCACCAGCATTCGGACAGGGGGCAATGAGCAGTTCTTC. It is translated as CATSIRTGGNEQFF.

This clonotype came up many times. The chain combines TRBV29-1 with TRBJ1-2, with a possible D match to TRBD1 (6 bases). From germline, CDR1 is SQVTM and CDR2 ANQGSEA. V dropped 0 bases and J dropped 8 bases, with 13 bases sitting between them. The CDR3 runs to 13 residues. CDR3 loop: CSVEENQGLGYTF. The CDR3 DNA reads TGCAGCGTTGAAGAAAATCAGGGGCTAGGCTACACCTTC.